This T cell receptor beta chain was sequenced in a study of cytomegalovirus exposure and HLA in healthy donors (dated by TCRdb to 2015 to 2018). Broadly, across the study: A later analysis indicated that the 120 or so validation repertoires were generated on the platform also employed for the approximately 700 repertoires of the first cohort. The study combined high-throughput TCR immunosequencing, statistical association of individual TCRs with disease status, and machine learning to predict cytomegalovirus infection status. Along with the approximately 700-subject first cohort, a separate validation cohort of some 130 different subjects was used. The study aimed to test whether cataloging public T cell receptors could reveal signatures of past pathogen exposure. On the study overall, not on this receptor specifically: Of the cluster scores, about 94% were above 0 in a later analysis, which found that TCRs clustered in the first cohort also tended to co-occur in the 95 to 150 validation repertoires. A later analysis had no HLA typing for the validation cohort, so co-occurrence there was scored across all 120 or so repertoires. According to the authors, the approach could potentially be generalized to other disease states and immunological phenotypes. A total of roughly 160 TCR beta chains were listed by the study as associated with cytomegalovirus. Most TCR sequences were observed very rarely across donors, whereas some public TCRs were present in many individuals. In vitro tests confirmed that three of the cytomegalovirus-associated TCR beta chains recognize cytomegalovirus antigens. Cytomegalovirus status was reported to be diagnosed by the classifier with high specificity and sensitivity in both the original and validation cohorts.

Libraries were made using the immunoSEQ multiplex PCR assay. Under the source paper's analysis protocol: To diagnose cytomegalovirus status from the catalog of TCR beta chain sequences, a statistical classification framework was built. The table comes from immuneACCESS by way of TCRdb, which keeps in-frame sequences with V and J called. Part of the clones is missing from these tables; in studies checked, under half for an unresolved V gene and the rest for unknown reasons. V, J and clone size reflect that table, while D and trimming were determined from the DNA. For this sample there are some 170,000 clones; about 83% appear just once. The ten largest clones take up 1.4% of the sample. There are 19 amino acids in the CDR3, from cysteine to phenylalanine inclusive. Kept here is only the CDR3 DNA, which spans 57 bases and is read in frame from base 1. In the germline V gene, CDR1 corresponds to SGHAT and CDR2 to FQNNGV. V loses 3 bases of germline sequence and J loses 3 bases, and the interval between the two ends is 23 bases.

On this clone: There is no known antigen for this receptor. No base qualities exist here, and no much larger clone lies one base off it.

Donors formed part of the validation cohort, which comprised over a hundred subjects and was distinct from the first cohort of roughly 600 subjects. Sequences were obtained from PBMCs. Here the chain combines TRBV11-2 and TRBJ2-2, with a tentative D gene TRBD2 over 7 matching bases. This TCR came from a young woman in good health and CMV-seronegative. The nucleotide sequence reads TGTGCCAGCAGCTTTATTGGGGGGGGCCAGGGGTATTACACCGGGGAGCTGTTTTTT. Its protein is CASSFIGGGQGYYTGELFF.